This record looks at one T cell receptor (beta chain) sequence and its context. These data come from a study of blood T cell repertoires in COVID-19. At the level of the study: Collection of acute and convalescent COVID-19 samples took place in the United States, Italy and Spain.

In the study's own analysis: The authors estimated nucleated cell counts from reference gene primer amplification. Measured with immunoSEQ multiplex PCR; TCRdb has only the in-frame clones, and not every one. V, J and clone size are taken as reported in that table, and D and trimming were inferred from the DNA itself. Among approximately 56,000 clones, about four fifths were seen once, and the ten largest hold approximately 27%. Germline V gene data show CDR1 as SQVTM and CDR2 as ANQGSEA. CDR3 length: 13 residues. V gave up 4 bases and J gave up 0 bases, with 7 bases separating them. Those enrolled in Seattle joined during active infection and were followed longitudinally afterward.

The genes are TRBV29-1 and TRBJ1-3, with D possibly being TRBD1 (5 bases). Sequenced sample: peripheral blood. This clonotype was sampled from a woman older than 75 with COVID-19, enrolled during active disease. CDR3 in amino acids: CSVGQSSGNTIYF. CDR3 in DNA: TGCAGCGTTGGACAGTCCTCTGGAAACACCATATATTTT.